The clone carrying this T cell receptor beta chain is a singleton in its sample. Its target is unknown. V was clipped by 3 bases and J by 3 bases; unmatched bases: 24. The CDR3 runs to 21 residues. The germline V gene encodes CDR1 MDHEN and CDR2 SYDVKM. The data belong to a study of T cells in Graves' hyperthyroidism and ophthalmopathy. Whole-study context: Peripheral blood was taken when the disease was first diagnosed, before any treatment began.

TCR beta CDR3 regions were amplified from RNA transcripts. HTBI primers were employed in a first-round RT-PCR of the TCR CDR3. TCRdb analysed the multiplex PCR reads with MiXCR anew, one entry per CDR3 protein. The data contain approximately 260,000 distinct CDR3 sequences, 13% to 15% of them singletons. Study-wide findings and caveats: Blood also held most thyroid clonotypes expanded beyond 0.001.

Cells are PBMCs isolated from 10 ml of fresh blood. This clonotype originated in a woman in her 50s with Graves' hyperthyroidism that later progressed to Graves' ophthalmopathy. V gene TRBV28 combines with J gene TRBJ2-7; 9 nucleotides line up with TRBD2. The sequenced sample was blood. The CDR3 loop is CASSFPTPSGTTWRTIYEQYF. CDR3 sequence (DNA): TGTGCCAGCAGTTTCCCTACGCCTAGCGGGACTACTTGGCGGACTATCTACGAGCAGTACTTC.